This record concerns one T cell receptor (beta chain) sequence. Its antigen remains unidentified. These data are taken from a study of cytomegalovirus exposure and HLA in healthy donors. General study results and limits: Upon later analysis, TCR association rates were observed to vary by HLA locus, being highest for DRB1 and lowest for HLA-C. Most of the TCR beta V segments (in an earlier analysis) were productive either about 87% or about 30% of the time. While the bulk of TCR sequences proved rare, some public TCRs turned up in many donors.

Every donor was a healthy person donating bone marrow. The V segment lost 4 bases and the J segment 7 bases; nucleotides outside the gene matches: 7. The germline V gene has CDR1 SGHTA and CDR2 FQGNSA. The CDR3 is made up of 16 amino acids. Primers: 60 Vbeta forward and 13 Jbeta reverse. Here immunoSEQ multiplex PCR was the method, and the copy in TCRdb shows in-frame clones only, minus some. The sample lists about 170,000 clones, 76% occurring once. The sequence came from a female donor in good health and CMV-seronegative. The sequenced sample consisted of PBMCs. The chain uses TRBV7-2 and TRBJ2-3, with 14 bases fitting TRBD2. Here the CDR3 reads CASSSGTSGSGYTQYF. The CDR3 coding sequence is TGTGCCAGCAGCTCTGGGACTAGCGGGAGTGGATATACGCAGTATTTT.